These 16 T cell receptor beta chains share one sample of origin, sequenced in a study of spatial heterogeneity in lung cancer. Described time point: blood at routine non-recurrence follow-up after resection. Unsorted whole RNA samples from tumor, nontumor lung or frozen PBMC were sequenced. MiXCR was run by TCRdb on the 5' RACE reads, yielding one entry per CDR3 protein. The sample consists of around 47,000 distinct CDR3 sequences, roughly 7% of them appearing once. The input for sequencing was PBMCs, taken at follow-up. Source of these receptors: a female donor with early-stage non-small cell lung cancer.

The table lists this clonotype with a few counts. The chain has TRBV6-1 and TRBJ2-3, with D hard to call. This CDR3 comprises 13 residues. Between the trimmed V and J ends, which lost 9 bases and 2 bases, there was a span of 12 bases. Germline V lookup: CDR1 MNHNS, CDR2 SASEGT. Here the CDR3 reads CARLNLHTDTQYF. Here the CDR3 DNA reads TGTGCCAGACTAAACCTCCACACAGATACGCAGTATTTT.

The table lists this clonotype with a few counts. The V and J genes are TRBV28 and TRBJ2-1, with D unresolved. Trimming shortened V by 2 bases and J by 5 bases, and 13 bases separated the two germline ends. Germline V CDR1 and CDR2: MDHEN, SYDVKM. CDR3 length: 15 residues. CDR3 DNA sequence: TGTGCCAGCAGTTTAGCCCGACGGAAGAACAATGAGCAGTTCTTC. Amino acid sequence: CASSLARRKNNEQFF. The full variable domain, in which reference TRBV28 and TRBJ2-1 provide the parts outside the CDR3, is DVKVTQSSRYLVKRTGEKVFLECVQDMDHENMFWYRQDPGLGLRLIYFSYDVKMKEKGDIPEGYSVSREKKERFSLILESASTNQTSMYLCASSLARRKNNEQFFGPGTRLTVL.

The chain uses TRBV20-1 and TRBJ1-2; D gene uncertain. V was shortened by 5 bases and J by 2 bases, with 12 bases between the two germline ends. CDR3 length: 13 residues. Germline CDR1 DFQATT, CDR2 SNEGSKA (reference sequence). The CDR3 reads CSAPGSSNYGYTF. CDR3 bases: TGCAGTGCTCCAGGATCGTCGAACTATGGCTACACCTTC.

The chain is built from TRBV7-2 and TRBJ1-1; a possible D gene is TRBD1 (6 bases). Germline lookup yields CDR1 SGHTA and CDR2 FQGNSA. The germline V and J ends were trimmed by 6 bases and 2 bases, with 10 bases remaining between them. This CDR3 has 13 residues. The CDR3 coding sequence is TGTGCCAGCAGATGGACAGCCAACACTGAAGCTTTCTTT. This translates into CASRWTANTEAFF.

This clonotype was seen ten or more times. The chain links TRBV7-6 to TRBJ2-2; D is unresolved. The germline CDR1 and CDR2 sequences are SGHVS and FNYEAQ. The V gene lost 5 bases and the J gene lost 4 bases, with 8 bases spanning the gap. The CDR3 extends over 13 amino acids. The CDR3 DNA is TGTGCCAGCAGCGGTCGTAGCACCGGGGAGCTGTTTTTT. Protein: CASSGRSTGELFF.

This chain connects TRBV29-1 to TRBJ1-1; maybe TRBD1 (6 bases). The germline V and J ends were trimmed by 6 bases and 5 bases, with 19 bases remaining between them. Looked up from germline, CDR1 is SQVTM and CDR2 is ANQGSEA. The CDR3 spans 14 residues. In nucleotides, the CDR3 is TGCAGCGTCGCTCCGGGACAAGGAGAAACTGAAGCTTTCTTT. This sequence encodes CSVAPGQGETEAFF.

There are many counts of this clonotype. This chain joins TRBV20-1 and TRBJ1-1; 9 positions agree with TRBD1. CDR1 and CDR2 (germline): DFQATT, SNEGSKA (reference sequence). The CDR3 extends over 16 amino acids. V was clipped by 3 bases and J by 0 bases; unmatched bases: 8. In nucleotides, the CDR3 is TGCAGTGCTAGGGACAGGGGAACAACTGTGAACACTGAAGCTTTCTTT. It is translated as CSARDRGTTVNTEAFF.

This clonotype was seen at least ten times. The chain uses TRBV5-1 and TRBJ2-1; 9 positions agree with TRBD1. CDR1 and CDR2 (germline): SGHRS, YFSETQ. With 0 bases clipped from V and 6 bases from J, the junction kept 4 bases outside the gene matches. The CDR3 sequence is 15 residues long. The CDR3 sequence: CASSLGGQGTNEQFF. The CDR3 region has the DNA TGCGCCAGCAGCTTGGGGGGACAGGGTACCAATGAGCAGTTCTTC.

This clonotype was counted ten times or more. The chain recombines TRBV19 with TRBJ2-2; 7 positions match TRBD1. In germline, CDR1 is LNHDA, CDR2 SQIVND (reference sequence). The CDR3 extends over 14 amino acids. The V gene end was trimmed by 6 bases and the J gene end by 2 bases; junction bases not matched to a gene: 3. CDR3 in DNA: TGTGCCAGTAGCCGGGACAGCAACACCGGGGAGCTGTTTTTT. The encoded protein is CASSRDSNTGELFF.

This clonotype was seen repeatedly, ten times or more. The chain uses TRBV2 and TRBJ2-7; D is perhaps TRBD1 (6 bases). CDR3 length: 13 amino acids. V lost 7 bases to trimming and J lost 1 base, with 11 bases between them. CDR1 and CDR2 (germline): SNHLY, FYNNEI. This chain's CDR3 is CASTRDISYEQYF. The CDR3 nucleotides read TGTGCCAGCACCCGGGACATATCCTACGAGCAGTACTTC.

As to this clonotype: This may be a read error, as it is one base from a much larger clone. This CDR3 is CASSPTVLLAPGAQYF. CDR3 DNA: TGCGCCAGCAGCCCCACTGTCTTGCTAGCGCCCGGCGCGCAGTACTTC. V is TRBV4-3 and J is TRBJ2-7; a possible D gene is TRBD2 (6 bases). The CDR3 runs to 16 residues. V was trimmed by 4 bases and J by 9 bases, leaving 25 bases between them. CDR1 is LGHNA and CDR2 is YSLEER in the germline V gene.

The chain recombines TRBV5-4 with TRBJ2-4; 7 bases map to TRBD1. V lost 2 bases to trimming and J lost 4 bases; unmatched junction nucleotides: 9. In germline, CDR1 is SGHNT, CDR2 YYREEE (reference sequence). The CDR3 loop spans 16 amino acids. The CDR3 nucleotides read TGTGCCAGCAGCTTCATCCGGGACAGCAGGAAAAACATTCAGTACTTC. Its protein is CASSFIRDSRKNIQYF.

In DNA form, the CDR3 reads TGTGCCAGCAGCTTAAGGAACTATGGCTACACCTTC. Protein product: CASSLRNYGYTF. This rearrangement joins TRBV7-2 to TRBJ1-2; D call uncertain. The CDR3 length is 12 residues. The germline V gene encodes CDR1 SGHTA and CDR2 FQGNSA. The ends were cut back, 2 bases at V and 2 bases at J, with 3 bases in the middle.

The chain carries TRBV5-1 and TRBJ2-5, with D perhaps matching TRBD2 (6 bases). CDR1 and CDR2 (germline): SGHRS, YFSETQ. Trimming shortened V by 1 base and J by 4 bases, and 11 bases separated the two germline ends. This CDR3 region has 14 residues. CDR3 in DNA: TGCGCCAGCAGCTTGAGCCCAGCGGGAGAGACCCAGTACTTC. Residues: CASSLSPAGETQYF. The whole variable domain, remainder taken from reference TRBV5-1 and TRBJ2-5, is KAGVTQTPRYLIKTRGQQVTLSCSPISGHRSVSWYQQTPGQGLQFLFEYFSETQRNKGNFPGRFSGRQFSNSRSEMNVSTLELGDSALYLCASSLSPAGETQYFGPGTRLLVL.

This clonotype was detected ten times or more. A much larger clone differs by one base, so this may be a read error. The rearrangement uses TRBV5-1 and TRBJ1-6; a possible D gene is TRBD1 (6 bases). Trimming removed 3 bases from V and 11 bases from J, with 12 bases in between. In germline, CDR1 is SGHRS, CDR2 YFSETQ. This CDR3 spans 13 amino acids. CDR3 in DNA: TGCGCCAGCAGCTCAGGGGTCGGGGCACCCCTCCACTTT. Encoded protein: CASSSGVGAPLHF.

This clonotype was detected a few times. The gene calls are TRBV5-1 and TRBJ1-4, with 7 bases aligning to TRBD1. V lost 0 bases and J lost 10; bases outside the gene matches: 6. The CDR3 has 14 amino acids. The germline V gene encodes CDR1 SGHRS and CDR2 YFSETQ. CDR3 residues: CASSLGDRTGKLFF. CDR3 bases: TGCGCCAGCAGCTTGGGGGACAGAACCGGAAAACTGTTTTTT. Full variable domain (rest looked up from reference TRBV5-1 and TRBJ1-4): KAGVTQTPRYLIKTRGQQVTLSCSPISGHRSVSWYQQTPGQGLQFLFEYFSETQRNKGNFPGRFSGRQFSNSRSEMNVSTLELGDSALYLCASSLGDRTGKLFFGSGTQLSVL.